What follows is one TCR beta chain and its context. Its antigen is currently unknown. This sample was taken from a study of T cell responses to AZD1222 COVID-19 vaccine. General study results and limits: White British people made up most donors, females outnumbered males, and clonal diversity was possibly underestimated. Among spike-specific TCRs, nearly half reportedly target unmutated variant regions.

The table came from immunoSEQ multiplex PCR; TCRdb's copy has only in-frame clones and leaves some out. This sample has around 120,000 clones, with about 92% found just once. Trimming stripped 7 bases from V and 14 bases from J, with 16 bases between. This CDR3 has 11 residues. In germline, CDR1 is SGHTS, CDR2 YDEGEE. This sequence was found in an adult in good health. The chain couples TRBV5-8 to TRBJ1-5, with unresolved D. The starting material was peripheral blood, obtained on day 0 of AZD1222 vaccination. In DNA, the CDR3 is TGTGCCAGCTCTGGCAGGCAGCCGGAGCATTTT. This translates into CASSGRQPEHF.